Detailed here is one T cell receptor (beta chain). This sample is part of a study of blood T cell repertoires in COVID-19. On the study more broadly: Spain, Italy and the United States supplied samples that represented acute and convalescent COVID-19.

The CDR3 contains 12 residues. The germline CDR1 and CDR2 sequences are MNHEY and SMNVEV (reference sequence). V lost 0 bases and J 6 bases, leaving 5 bases between the germline ends. Only in-frame clones appear in the TCRdb table, and some are missing; sequencing was by immunoSEQ multiplex PCR. The sample consists of fewer than 80,000 clones, 88% of them appearing once. Sequences were obtained from peripheral blood. The V gene is TRBV27, the J gene TRBJ2-5; D not resolved. The sequence was obtained from a human donor in a cohort sampled during active COVID-19. CDR3 region: CASSLSSQTQYF. The CDR3 bases are TGTGCCAGCAGTTTATCGAGTCAGACCCAGTACTTC.